Detailed here is one TCR beta chain. In the PCR, 60 Vbeta and 13 Jbeta primers were used. The data were produced by immunoSEQ multiplex PCR, yet TCRdb's version contains in-frame clones alone and is incomplete. Its clone listing holds some 84,000 clones. The record originates from a study of cytomegalovirus exposure and HLA in healthy donors. Looked up from germline, CDR1 is LGHNA and CDR2 is YSLEER. V was pared by 4 bases and J by 1 base, with 13 bases between. The CDR3 loop spans 15 amino acids. The V gene is TRBV4-3, the J gene TRBJ1-2, with D possibly matching TRBD1 (6 bases). The TCR sequence derives from a man in his fifties in good health and CMV-seronegative. Sequencing was done on a sample of PBMCs. The CDR3 reads CASSPGDTFNYGYTF. The CDR3 region has the DNA TGCGCCAGCAGCCCAGGGGATACTTTTAACTATGGCTACACCTTC.